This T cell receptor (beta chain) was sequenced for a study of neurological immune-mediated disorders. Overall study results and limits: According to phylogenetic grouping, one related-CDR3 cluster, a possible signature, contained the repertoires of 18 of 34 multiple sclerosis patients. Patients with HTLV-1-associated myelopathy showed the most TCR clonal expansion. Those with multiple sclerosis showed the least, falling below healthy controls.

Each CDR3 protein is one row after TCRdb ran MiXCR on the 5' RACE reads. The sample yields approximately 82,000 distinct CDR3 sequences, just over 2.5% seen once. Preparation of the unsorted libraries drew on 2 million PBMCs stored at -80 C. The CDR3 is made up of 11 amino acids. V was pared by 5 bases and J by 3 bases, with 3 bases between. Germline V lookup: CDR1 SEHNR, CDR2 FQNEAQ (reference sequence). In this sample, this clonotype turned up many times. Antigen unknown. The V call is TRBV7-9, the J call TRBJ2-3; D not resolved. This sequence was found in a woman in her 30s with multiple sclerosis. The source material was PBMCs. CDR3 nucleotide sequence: TGTGCCAGCAGCAAGACAGATACGCAGTATTTT. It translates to CASSKTDTQYF.